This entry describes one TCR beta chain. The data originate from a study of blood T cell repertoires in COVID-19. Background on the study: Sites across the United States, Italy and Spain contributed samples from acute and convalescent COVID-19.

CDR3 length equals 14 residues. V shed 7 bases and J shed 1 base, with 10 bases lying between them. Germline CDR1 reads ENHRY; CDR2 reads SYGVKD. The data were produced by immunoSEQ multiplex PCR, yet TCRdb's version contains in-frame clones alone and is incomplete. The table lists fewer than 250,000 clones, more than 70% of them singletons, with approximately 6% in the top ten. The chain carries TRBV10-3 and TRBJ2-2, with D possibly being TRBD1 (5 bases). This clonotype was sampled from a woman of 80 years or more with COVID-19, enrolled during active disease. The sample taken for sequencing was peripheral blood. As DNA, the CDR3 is TGTGCCATCAAGGAGCAGGGGAACACCGGGGAGCTGTTTTTT. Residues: CAIKEQGNTGELFF.